The entry below describes one T cell receptor beta chain. The assay was immunoSEQ multiplex PCR, and TCRdb's table has in-frame clones only and misses some. The profile shows roughly 48,000 clones, approximately 90% of them singletons. These data originate in a study of OX40 agonist ivuxolimab in advanced cancers. Study in general: Participants, about 83% male, averaged roughly 55 years of age, ranging from 23 to 79. Three patients got partial responses; one had hepatocellular carcinoma and two had cutaneous melanoma. Under the entry rules, prior anti-PD-1, anti-PD-L1 or anti-CTLA-4 therapy was allowed, and approximately 36% had some.

V lost 5 bases and J lost 2; bases outside the gene matches: 6. This CDR3 has 16 residues. Germline values: CDR1 SGHNT, CDR2 YENEEA. The chain recombines TRBV11-3 with TRBJ1-5, with 10 bases aligning to TRBD1. The TCR comes from an adult with an advanced solid tumor such as melanoma, head and neck, liver or kidney cancer. Here the sequenced sample was CD4+ or CD8+ T cells sorted from blood, taken in a trial of the OX40 agonist ivuxolimab. The CDR3 DNA is TGTGCCAGCAGCCGGGACAGGGGCCTACGCAATCAGCCCCAGCATTTT. It encodes CASSRDRGLRNQPQHF.